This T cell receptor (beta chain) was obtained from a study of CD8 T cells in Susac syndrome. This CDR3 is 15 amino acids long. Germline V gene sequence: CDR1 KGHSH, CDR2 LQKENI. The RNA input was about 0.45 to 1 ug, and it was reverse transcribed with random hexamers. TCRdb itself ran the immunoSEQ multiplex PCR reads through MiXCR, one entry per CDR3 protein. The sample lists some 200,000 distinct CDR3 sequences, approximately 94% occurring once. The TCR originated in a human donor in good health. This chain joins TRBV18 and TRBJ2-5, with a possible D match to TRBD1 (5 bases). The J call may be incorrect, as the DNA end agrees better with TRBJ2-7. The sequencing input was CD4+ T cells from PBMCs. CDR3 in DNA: TGTGCCAGCTCACCAGTACTGCAGGGAAACGGCGAGCAGTACTTC. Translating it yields CASSPVLQGNGEQYF.